This is a list of T cell receptor beta chains from one sample in a study of beta chain features in type 1 diabetes. The data were produced by immunoSEQ multiplex PCR, yet TCRdb's version contains in-frame clones alone and is incomplete. The table includes under 150,000 clones, roughly 50% detected once. Sequenced: Tregs from blood. The source of these receptors is a young man in good health. Each CDR3 is given with its conserved first and last residue. A D gene is named only where the DNA matches it firmly. The size entry is marked missing in some rows and otherwise reads once, few, many or a size class.

CDR3 length: 16
clone size: .
J gene: TRBJ2-2
D gene: .
V gene: TRBV5-8
CDR3 protein: CASSLGRLLNTGELFF
CDR3 DNA: TGTGCCAGCAGCTTGGGCAGACTTCTCAACACCGGGGAGCTGTTTTTT

CDR3 length: 14
clone size: .
J gene: TRBJ1-1
D gene: .
V gene: TRBV30
CDR3 protein: CAWSTRRRYTEAFF
CDR3 DNA: TGTGCCTGGAGTACCAGGAGGCGGTACACTGAAGCTTTCTTT

CDR3 length: 17
clone size: .
J gene: TRBJ2-1
D gene: .
V gene: TRBV4-2
CDR3 protein: CASSQVRAGGKYNEQFF
CDR3 DNA: TGTGCCAGCAGCCAAGTTAGGGCTGGCGGGAAATACAATGAGCAGTTCTTC

CDR3 length: 14
clone size: .
J gene: TRBJ2-7
D gene: TRBD1
V gene: TRBV7-2
CDR3 protein: CASSMDRASYEQYF
CDR3 DNA: TGTGCCAGCAGCATGGACAGGGCCTCCTACGAGCAGTACTTC

CDR3 length: 13
clone size: few
J gene: TRBJ1-5
D gene: .
V gene: TRBV10-3
CDR3 protein: CAISGGVYQPQHF
CDR3 DNA: TGTGCCATCAGCGGGGGAGTATATCAGCCCCAGCATTTT

CDR3 length: 14
clone size: .
J gene: TRBJ2-2
D gene: .
V gene: TRBV11-2
CDR3 protein: CASSRDKYTGELFF
CDR3 DNA: TGTGCCAGCAGCAGAGACAAGTACACCGGGGAGCTGTTTTTT

CDR3 length: 14
clone size: .
J gene: TRBJ2-7
D gene: TRBD2
V gene: TRBV9
CDR3 protein: CASSLGLENNEQYF
CDR3 DNA: TGTGCCAGCAGCTTGGGACTAGAAAATAACGAGCAGTACTTC

CDR3 length: 15
clone size: .
J gene: TRBJ2-2
D gene: .
V gene: TRBV30
CDR3 protein: CAWSVSQGHTGELFF
CDR3 DNA: TGTGCCTGGAGTGTAAGCCAGGGGCACACCGGGGAGCTGTTTTTT

CDR3 length: 16
clone size: .
J gene: TRBJ1-3
D gene: .
V gene: TRBV19
CDR3 protein: CASSGRQVFSGNTIYF
CDR3 DNA: TGTGCCAGTAGTGGTCGACAGGTTTTCTCTGGAAACACCATATATTTT

CDR3 length: 17
clone size: .
J gene: TRBJ2-3
D gene: TRBD1
V gene: TRBV9
CDR3 protein: CASSGGRDRGRTDTQYF
CDR3 DNA: TGTGCCAGCAGCGGAGGCCGGGACAGGGGGAGAACAGATACGCAGTATTTT

CDR3 length: 18
clone size: .
J gene: TRBJ2-3
D gene: .
V gene: TRBV27
CDR3 protein: CASSLSILGRVGTDTQYF
CDR3 DNA: TGTGCCAGCAGTTTATCGATTCTCGGCAGGGTGGGAACAGATACGCAGTATTTT

CDR3 length: 14
clone size: .
J gene: TRBJ2-5
D gene: .
V gene: TRBV5-1
CDR3 protein: CASSFGSPYETQYF
CDR3 DNA: TGCGCCAGCAGCTTCGGGAGTCCTTATGAGACCCAGTACTTC

CDR3 length: 14
clone size: .
J gene: TRBJ2-7
D gene: TRBD1
V gene: TRBV6-5
CDR3 protein: CASSPRDRVSEQYF
CDR3 DNA: TGTGCCAGCAGTCCAAGGGACAGGGTCTCCGAGCAGTACTTC

CDR3 length: 18
clone size: .
J gene: TRBJ2-1
D gene: TRBD2
V gene: TRBV7-2
CDR3 protein: CASSLDPGLAGRDNEQFF
CDR3 DNA: TGTGCCAGCAGCTTAGATCCGGGACTAGCGGGAAGAGACAATGAGCAGTTCTTC

CDR3 length: 13
clone size: once
J gene: TRBJ1-4
D gene: TRBD1
V gene: TRBV7-2
CDR3 protein: CASSRDRGEKLFF
CDR3 DNA: TGTGCCAGCAGCCGGGACAGGGGTGAAAAACTGTTTTTT

CDR3 length: 15
clone size: .
J gene: TRBJ2-5
D gene: TRBD1
V gene: TRBV29-1
CDR3 protein: CSVGAVGGARETQYF
CDR3 DNA: TGCAGCGTTGGAGCCGTAGGGGGCGCCCGGGAGACCCAGTACTTC

CDR3 length: 14
clone size: few
J gene: TRBJ1-3
D gene: .
V gene: TRBV7-2
CDR3 protein: CASSSSSSGNTIYF
CDR3 DNA: TGTGCCAGCAGCTCATCCAGCTCTGGAAACACCATATATTTT

CDR3 length: 14
clone size: few
J gene: TRBJ2-7
D gene: TRBD2
V gene: TRBV29-1
CDR3 protein: CSARLAGDFYEQYF
CDR3 DNA: TGCAGCGCAAGACTAGCGGGAGACTTTTACGAGCAGTACTTC

CDR3 length: 15
clone size: .
J gene: TRBJ2-5
D gene: TRBD2
V gene: TRBV19
CDR3 protein: CASSPGTSGRKTQYF
CDR3 DNA: TGTGCCAGTAGTCCCGGCACTAGCGGGAGGAAGACCCAGTACTTC

CDR3 length: 12
clone size: .
J gene: TRBJ2-5
D gene: .
V gene: TRBV7-9
CDR3 protein: CASSSPAGTQYF
CDR3 DNA: TGTGCCAGCAGCTCACCTGCCGGGACCCAGTACTTC

CDR3 length: 14
clone size: few
J gene: TRBJ2-3
D gene: TRBD1
V gene: TRBV7-9
CDR3 protein: CASSHTGAEDTQYF
CDR3 DNA: TGTGCCAGCAGCCATACAGGGGCCGAAGATACGCAGTATTTT

CDR3 length: 12
clone size: .
J gene: TRBJ1-2
D gene: .
V gene: TRBV28
CDR3 protein: CASSLAANGYTF
CDR3 DNA: TGTGCCAGCAGTTTAGCGGCGAATGGCTACACCTTC

CDR3 length: 12
clone size: .
J gene: TRBJ1-5
D gene: .
V gene: TRBV19
CDR3 protein: CASSRGIQPQHF
CDR3 DNA: TGTGCCAGTAGTCGCGGGATCCAGCCCCAGCATTTT

CDR3 length: 15
clone size: few
J gene: TRBJ1-5
D gene: .
V gene: TRBV7-2
CDR3 protein: CASRLGPLPGQPQHF
CDR3 DNA: TGTGCCAGCCGGCTCGGTCCCCTACCGGGTCAGCCCCAGCATTTT

CDR3 length: 14
clone size: few
J gene: TRBJ1-2
D gene: TRBD1
V gene: TRBV7-9
CDR3 protein: CASSQGQPAYGYTF
CDR3 DNA: TGTGCCAGCAGCCAGGGACAGCCGGCCTATGGCTACACCTTC

CDR3 length: 15
clone size: .
J gene: TRBJ2-7
D gene: .
V gene: TRBV5-1
CDR3 protein: CASSPWAGSSYEQYF
CDR3 DNA: TGCGCCAGCAGCCCTTGGGCGGGGAGCTCCTACGAGCAGTACTTC

CDR3 length: 13
clone size: few
J gene: TRBJ1-5
D gene: .
V gene: TRBV30
CDR3 protein: CAWSRGAYQPQHF
CDR3 DNA: TGTGCCTGGAGTCGGGGGGCTTATCAGCCCCAGCATTTT

CDR3 length: 14
clone size: .
J gene: TRBJ2-7
D gene: TRBD2
V gene: TRBV29-1
CDR3 protein: CSILGRGAWDEQYF
CDR3 DNA: TGCAGCATCTTGGGGCGGGGGGCTTGGGACGAGCAGTACTTC

CDR3 length: 13
clone size: .
J gene: TRBJ1-2
D gene: .
V gene: TRBV7-2
CDR3 protein: CASSESRGYGYTF
CDR3 DNA: TGTGCCAGCAGCGAAAGCCGGGGCTATGGCTACACCTTC

CDR3 length: 12
clone size: .
J gene: TRBJ2-5
D gene: .
V gene: TRBV6-6
CDR3 protein: CASSSGVETQYF
CDR3 DNA: TGTGCCAGCAGTTCAGGGGTAGAGACCCAGTACTTC

CDR3 length: 14
clone size: few
J gene: TRBJ1-4
D gene: .
V gene: TRBV19
CDR3 protein: CASSIVRGGEKLFF
CDR3 DNA: TGTGCCAGTAGTATTGTCAGGGGTGGTGAAAAACTGTTTTTT

CDR3 length: 13
clone size: .
J gene: TRBJ2-7
D gene: TRBD1
V gene: TRBV18
CDR3 protein: CASSPLGGHEQYF
CDR3 DNA: TGTGCCAGCTCACCACTAGGGGGCCACGAGCAGTACTTC

CDR3 length: 14
clone size: once
J gene: TRBJ1-1
D gene: .
V gene: TRBV6-5
CDR3 protein: CASSYSAGRTEAFF
CDR3 DNA: TGTGCCAGCAGTTACTCGGCAGGGAGGACTGAAGCTTTCTTT

CDR3 length: 16
clone size: .
J gene: TRBJ2-2
D gene: TRBD1
V gene: TRBV30
CDR3 protein: CAWGGGTGWSTGELFF
CDR3 DNA: TGTGCCTGGGGAGGCGGGACAGGGTGGAGCACCGGGGAGCTGTTTTTT

CDR3 length: 13
clone size: .
J gene: TRBJ2-5
D gene: TRBD1
V gene: TRBV6-6
CDR3 protein: CASKLQGLETQYF
CDR3 DNA: TGTGCCAGCAAGTTACAGGGGCTGGAGACCCAGTACTTC

CDR3 length: 14
clone size: .
J gene: TRBJ1-2
D gene: .
V gene: TRBV9
CDR3 protein: CASSPPGGFEGYTF
CDR3 DNA: TGTGCCAGCAGCCCCCCTGGCGGGTTTGAAGGCTACACCTTC

CDR3 length: 18
clone size: .
J gene: TRBJ2-6
D gene: .
V gene: TRBV5-4
CDR3 protein: CASSPIEGGGSGANVLTF
CDR3 DNA: TGTGCCAGCAGCCCGATAGAAGGGGGGGGCTCTGGGGCCAACGTCCTGACTTTC

CDR3 length: 13
clone size: few
J gene: TRBJ1-1
D gene: .
V gene: TRBV7-8
CDR3 protein: CASSLAAHTEAFF
CDR3 DNA: TGTGCCAGCAGCTTGGCGGCTCACACTGAAGCTTTCTTT

CDR3 length: 13
clone size: .
J gene: TRBJ1-2
D gene: TRBD1
V gene: TRBV6-6
CDR3 protein: CASSRQQGYGYTF
CDR3 DNA: TGTGCCAGCAGTAGACAACAGGGGTATGGCTACACCTTC

CDR3 length: 14
clone size: few
J gene: TRBJ2-7
D gene: .
V gene: TRBV7-2
CDR3 protein: CASSPRGNTYEQYF
CDR3 DNA: TGTGCCAGCAGCCCCCGGGGTAATACCTACGAGCAGTACTTC

CDR3 length: 13
clone size: once
J gene: TRBJ1-1
D gene: .
V gene: TRBV6-5
CDR3 protein: CASSRGWGGEAFF
CDR3 DNA: TGTGCCAGCAGCCGAGGATGGGGCGGTGAAGCTTTCTTT

CDR3 length: 15
clone size: once
J gene: TRBJ1-6
D gene: .
V gene: TRBV7-9
CDR3 protein: CASSLYGGHRSPLHF
CDR3 DNA: TGTGCCAGCAGCTTATATGGGGGCCACCGTTCACCCCTCCACTTT

CDR3 length: 13
clone size: few
J gene: TRBJ1-3
D gene: .
V gene: TRBV10-3
CDR3 protein: CAIRTGSGNTIYF
CDR3 DNA: TGTGCCATCAGGACAGGCTCTGGAAACACCATATATTTT

CDR3 length: 12
clone size: once
J gene: TRBJ2-5
D gene: .
V gene: TRBV7-6
CDR3 protein: CASSLSPETQYF
CDR3 DNA: TGTGCCAGCAGCTTAAGCCCAGAGACCCAGTACTTC

CDR3 length: 17
clone size: .
J gene: TRBJ2-1
D gene: .
V gene: TRBV7-6
CDR3 protein: CASSRLGAPSSYNEQFF
CDR3 DNA: TGTGCCAGCAGCCGACTGGGGGCCCCGAGCTCCTACAATGAGCAGTTCTTC

CDR3 length: 14
clone size: .
J gene: TRBJ2-1
D gene: .
V gene: TRBV5-5
CDR3 protein: CASSWGGVHNEQFF
CDR3 DNA: TGTGCCAGCAGCTGGGGCGGGGTACACAATGAGCAGTTCTTC